This TCR beta chain was recovered during a study of blood T cell repertoires in COVID-19. Looking at the study overall: T cells, B-cell-depleted T cells, or PBMCs supplied cDNA or gDNA.

As for this clone: Distinct nucleotide sequences in the sample also encode this CDR3.

Clones were sequenced by immunoSEQ multiplex PCR, and TCRdb holds only the in-frame ones, with some missing. The profile shows 90,000 to 150,000 clones, about 74% of them singletons. The CDR3 consists of 13 residues. The TCR sequence derives from a human donor in a cohort sampled during active COVID-19. This rearrangement joins TRBV21-1 to TRBJ2-7; the DNA was not used to check the table's D call, TRBD1. TRBV21-1 constitutes a pseudogene. The sequencing input was peripheral blood. The CDR3 bases are TGTGCCAGCAGTGGACAGGGGGACTACGAGCAGTACTTC. The encoded protein is CASSGQGDYEQYF.